This entry lists 3 T cell receptor beta chains sequenced from one sample in a study of blood T cell repertoires in COVID-19. The assay was immunoSEQ multiplex PCR, and TCRdb's table has in-frame clones only and misses some. This table holds 260,000 or so clones, about nine tenths found once. Input material: PBMCs or T cells enriched from blood (not recorded which). The receptors here all came from a woman in her thirties or forties with acute COVID-19.

The chain uses TRBV6-2 or TRBV6-3 and TRBJ2-5; 7 nucleotides align to TRBD2. Trimming removed 0 bases from V and 0 bases from J; junction bases left unmatched: 1. The CDR3 has 15 amino acids. Germline loops: CDR1 MNHEY, CDR2 SVGEGT. The CDR3 is CASSYSRGNQETQYF. The CDR3 coding sequence is TGTGCCAGCAGTTACTCGCGGGGGAACCAAGAGACCCAGTACTTC.

CDR3 coding DNA: TGTGCCAGCAGCCATAGAGCGAACTCCTACAATGAGCAGTTCTTC. Its translation: CASSHRANSYNEQFF. This chain links TRBV5-4 with TRBJ2-1; no firm D call. Germline values: CDR1 SGHNT, CDR2 YYREEE (reference sequence). Deletions cut 4 bases from V and 0 bases from J, with 11 bases between. CDR3 length equals 15 residues.

The chain joins TRBV19 to TRBJ2-1; TRBD1 is a possible D gene (6 bases). Deletions cut 9 bases from V and 6 bases from J, with 18 bases between. The CDR3 contains 14 residues. Looked up from germline, CDR1 is LNHDA and CDR2 is SQIVND (reference sequence). Here the CDR3 reads CASGQLRQVNEQFF. The CDR3 DNA reads as TGTGCCAGCGGCCAGTTAAGACAGGTCAATGAGCAGTTCTTC.